These T cell receptor beta chains were read from a single sample in a study of cytomegalovirus exposure and HLA in healthy donors. Assay: immunoSEQ multiplex PCR; the TCRdb copy retains only in-frame clones and omits some. This table has about 160,000 clones, around 80% appearing once. The sequencing input was PBMCs. These receptors were collected from a man in his forties or fifties in good health and CMV-seronegative. Each CDR3 is given with its conserved first and last residue.

J gene	V gene	CDR3 protein
TRBJ2-1	TRBV7-3	CASSRGQGGNEQFF
TRBJ2-4	TRBV6-1	CASSERSGGINIQYF
TRBJ2-5	TRBV28	CASSLSRSGGAEETQYF
TRBJ2-7	TRBV28	CASSRGGENEQYF
TRBJ2-7	TRBV2	CASSYALISSYEQYF
TRBJ2-5	TRBV28	CASSFQQRPLTQYF
TRBJ2-1	TRBV6-4	CASSGQGGNEQFF
NA	TRBV30	CAWSDRASSYEQYF
TRBJ1-4	TRBV30	CASQEGAKLFF
TRBJ2-7	TRBV7-8	CASSSRAIYEQYF
TRBJ2-1	TRBV20-1	CSAGGGNEQFF
TRBJ1-1	TRBV6-1	CASSDRAGLNTEAFF
TRBJ2-7	TRBV9	CASSPKSGTGAHEQYF
TRBJ1-6	TRBV7-2	CASSFPDRERPLHF
TRBJ2-7	TRBV7-2	CASSLDPSGGYEQYF
TRBJ2-4	TRBV5-1	CASSSSDRLKNIQYF
TRBJ2-2	TRBV27	CASSLAGGDTGELFF
TRBJ2-2	TRBV5-4	CASSLDVGAGGETGELFF
TRBJ2-4	TRBV6-4	CASSEAGAGLAKNIQYF
TRBJ1-5	TRBV11-2	CASSSGQGGVPMPQHF
TRBJ1-6	TRBV5-1	CASSPIQGSSPLHF
TRBJ2-2	TRBV5-1	CASSLRHLNTGELFF
TRBJ2-7	TRBV4-3	CASSQDPTALYEQYF
TRBJ2-4	TRBV5-1	CASSLYPGTGVRGAKNIQYF
TRBJ1-4	TRBV5-4	CASSAGTETNEKLFF
TRBJ2-2	TRBV2	CASSVGAGGKNTGELFF
TRBJ1-3	TRBV5-4	CASSLFIGRQGLGNTIYF
TRBJ1-2	TRBV6-1	CASSETGDYGYTF
TRBJ1-4	TRBV19	CASNRGRINEKLFF
TRBJ2-7	TRBV6-6	CASSPSTSGYEQYF
TRBJ2-1	TRBV27	CASSSVDEQFF
TRBJ1-5	TRBV4-1	CASSQTVGGGQPQHF
TRBJ1-1	TRBV30	CALNRVHAEAFF
TRBJ1-3	TRBV5-1	CASSLEGVVSGNTIYF
TRBJ1-2	TRBV5-4	CASSLAGTGVRPTF
TRBJ1-2	TRBV20-1	CSAPDGGYTF
TRBJ2-5	TRBV9	CASSAGTSGLQETQYF
TRBJ2-3	TRBV6-4	CASSDSAGGQDTQYF
TRBJ1-6	TRBV7-9	CASSLAPGQVLPPLHF
TRBJ2-1	TRBV5-1	CASSSVTSGGEEQFF
TRBJ2-1	TRBV19	CASSEGTGRSNEQFF
TRBJ1-6	TRBV28	CASSLELSPLHF
TRBJ2-5	TRBV11-2	CASSSGSFQETQYF
TRBJ2-7	TRBV4-1	CASSQDLAGVGYEQYF
TRBJ1-1	TRBV7-8	CASSSRQGRVAFF
TRBJ1-3	TRBV4-2	CASSQDVGGTSSGNTIYF
TRBJ1-2	TRBV4-1	CASSQRIGRTGWRDYGYTF
NA	TRBV10-2	CASSDRGSSYEQYF
TRBJ2-2	TRBV5-6	CASSFQGAVGELFF
TRBJ1-5	TRBV7-6	CASSPGQGAFQPQHF
TRBJ1-6	TRBV6-4	CASSVAGVNSPLHF
TRBJ1-1	TRBV7-2	CASSPGQPAFF
TRBJ2-1	TRBV7-2	CASSSPLAGASYNEQFF
TRBJ1-2	TRBV11-2	CASSLGGGGGYGYTF
TRBJ1-1	TRBV6-1	CAGSQGPGTEAFF
TRBJ2-5	TRBV4-3	CASGQGLAGEGETQYF
TRBJ1-5	TRBV19	CASSAGQRNQPQHF
TRBJ1-1	TRBV6-6	CASSYPGLNTEAFF
TRBJ1-1	TRBV30	CAWSALTVLNTEAFF
TRBJ1-1	TRBV5-4	CASSLAGQLNTEAFF